This TCR beta chain was sequenced in a study of patients and donors after allogeneic stem cell transplantation. This CDR3 is 16 amino acids long. From the RT-PCR reads, TCRdb called clonotypes with MiXCR, one entry per CDR3 protein. The table lists around 70,000 distinct CDR3 sequences, about a quarter of them singletons. There are a few counts of this clonotype. Sequencing used blood, either unsorted or a sorted T cell fraction (not recorded which). The chain couples TRBV21-1 to TRBJ2-2; TRBD2 is taken as the D call from the table, unchecked against the DNA. TRBV21-1 is a recognized pseudogene. The receptor was isolated from a human donor who was either an allogeneic HSCT recipient or a stem cell or donor lymphocyte infusion donor (not recorded which). It is not recorded whose cells these are; they may come from a transplant donor. The CDR3 DNA reads TGTGCCAGCAGCAGGGGGACTAGGAGGGACACCGGGGAGCTGTTTTTT. Its protein product is CASSRGTRRDTGELFF.